Following are 8 T cell receptor beta chains from one sample sequenced in a study of T cell responses to AZD1222 COVID-19 vaccine. Only in-frame clones appear in the TCRdb table, and some are missing; sequencing was by immunoSEQ multiplex PCR. The data contain over 65,000 clones, roughly nine tenths of them seen just once; the ten biggest clones take up approximately 7%. Source: peripheral blood, taken on day 0 of AZD1222 vaccination. Receptors were obtained from an adult in good health.

Regarding this clone: One end of the junction varies from germline; a read error may be responsible. The chain combines TRBV7-7 with TRBJ2-1, with a tentative D call TRBD2 (6 bases). The CDR3 spans 12 residues. Germline V lookup: CDR1 SSHAT, CDR2 FNYEAQ (reference sequence). CDR3 DNA: TGTGCTAGCAGCTCCGGGGGCAATGAGCAGTTCTTC. Translating it yields CASSSGGNEQFF.

Of note for this clone: A read error may produce the germline difference seen at one junction end. This chain uses TRBV7-9 with TRBJ2-2; D may be TRBD1 or TRBD2 (6 bases each). The V gene's germline CDR1 is SEHNR and CDR2 FQNEAQ (reference sequence). This CDR3 is 17 amino acids long. The DNA of the CDR3 is TGTGCCAGCAGGGAGGGGGTGAGCCAGCTCAACAGCGGGGAGCTGTTTTTT. It encodes CASREGVSQLNSGELFF.

The chain employs TRBV5-6 and TRBJ2-2; the D gene could be TRBD1 or TRBD2 (7 bases each). The CDR3 loop spans 15 amino acids. The V end was cut by 6 bases, the J end by 2 bases, with 14 bases between. Germline V gene lookup returns CDR1 SGHDT and CDR2 YYEEEE. CDR3 sequence reads: CASNRGGSNTGELFF. CDR3 sequence (DNA): TGTGCCAGCAACAGGGGCGGGAGTAACACCGGGGAGCTGTTTTTT. Looking up the rest from reference TRBV5-6 and TRBJ2-2 gives the full variable domain: DAGVTQSPTHLIKTRGQQVTLRCSPKSGHDTVSWYQQALGQGPQFIFQYYEEEERQRGNFPDRFSGHQFPNYSSELNVNALLLGDSALYLCASNRGGSNTGELFFGEGSRLTVL.

The chain uses TRBV5-4 and TRBJ2-5; 9 nucleotides align to TRBD1. Trimming at V came to 3 bases and at J to 5 bases, leaving 8 bases not matched to a gene. The CDR3 is made up of 15 amino acids. Germline V CDR1 and CDR2: SGHNT, YYREEE (reference sequence). The CDR3 here is CASSWVGQGGETQYF. In DNA, the CDR3 is TGTGCCAGCAGCTGGGTGGGACAGGGAGGCGAGACCCAGTACTTC.

The chain is built from TRBV10-3 and TRBJ2-3; weak D call: TRBD2 (6 bases). V lost 7 bases and J 0 bases, leaving 11 bases between the germline ends. Germline V gives CDR1 ENHRY, CDR2 SYGVKD. The CDR3 contains 14 residues. The DNA of the CDR3 is TGTGCCATCACCGACGGGAGTAGCACAGATACGCAGTATTTT. Its protein product is CAITDGSSTDTQYF.

J is TRBJ2-7 and V is TRBV4-1; D is possibly TRBD2 (6 bases). CDR1 is MGHRA and CDR2 is YSYEKL in the germline V gene. The CDR3 length is 14 residues. The V end lost 8 bases, the J end lost 0 bases, and 14 bases lay between the germline ends. The CDR3 reads CASAGTQSSYEQYF. The CDR3 nucleotides are TGCGCCAGCGCCGGGACTCAAAGCTCCTACGAGCAGTACTTC.

V is TRBV5-1 and J is TRBJ2-7, with no clear D. The V end lost 0 bases, the J end lost 0 bases, and 7 bases lay between the germline ends. CDR3 length: 14 residues. Germline values: CDR1 SGHRS, CDR2 YFSETQ. CDR3 sequence: CASSLGRSSYEQYF. The DNA of the CDR3 is TGCGCCAGCAGCTTGGGTCGGAGCTCCTACGAGCAGTACTTC.

V and J are TRBV19 and TRBJ1-2, with 8 nucleotides matching TRBD1. The CDR3 spans 15 residues. V trimming: 7 bases; J trimming: 4 bases; junction bases outside the gene matches: 11. From germline, CDR1 is LNHDA and CDR2 SQIVND (reference sequence). CDR3 residues: CASTQGQGGGYGYTF. CDR3 bases: TGTGCCAGTACCCAAGGACAGGGCGGCGGCTATGGCTACACCTTC.